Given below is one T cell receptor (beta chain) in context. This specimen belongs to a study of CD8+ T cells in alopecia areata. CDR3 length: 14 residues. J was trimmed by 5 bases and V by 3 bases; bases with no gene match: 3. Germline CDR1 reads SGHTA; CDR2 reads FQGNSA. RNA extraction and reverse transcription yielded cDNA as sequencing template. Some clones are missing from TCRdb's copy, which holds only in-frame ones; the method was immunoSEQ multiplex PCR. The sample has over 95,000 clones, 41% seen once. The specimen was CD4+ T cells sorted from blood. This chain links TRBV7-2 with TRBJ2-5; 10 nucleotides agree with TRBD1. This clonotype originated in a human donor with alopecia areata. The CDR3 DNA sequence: TGTGCCAGCAGCTTCGGACAGGGGGTGGAGACCCAGTACTTC. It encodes CASSFGQGVETQYF.